A few counts support the clone carrying this T cell receptor (beta chain). One entry per CDR3 protein, called by TCRdb with MiXCR from the RT-PCR reads. Found here are approximately 480,000 distinct CDR3 sequences, approximately 9.9% of them singletons; the top ten hold over 9.5%. The data derive from a study of response to subunit inactivated influenza vaccine. With 1 base clipped from V and 6 bases from J, the junction kept 11 bases outside the gene matches. The CDR3 has 17 residues. This TCR was sampled from a man in his fifties or sixties who received an inactivated influenza vaccine. The sequencing used PBMCs from blood, collected 40 to 50 days after vaccination. The rearrangement joins TRBV23-1 to TRBJ2-3, with 9 bases matching TRBD2. TRBV23-1 counts as an open reading frame of uncertain function. The CDR3 reads CASSQWKVAGVIDTQYF. CDR3 coding DNA: TGCGCCAGCAGTCAATGGAAGGTAGCGGGAGTCATTGATACGCAGTATTTT.